This T cell receptor (beta chain) was found in a study of cytomegalovirus exposure and HLA in healthy donors. Points from the study as a whole: In vitro data verified three CMV-associated chains as specific for CMV antigens. A missense variant in DCLRE1C was later tied to TCR beta V- and J-gene trimming.

Concerning this clone: Its antigen is as yet unknown.

The donors, nominally healthy at sampling, likely had unrecorded immune exposures. The study ran its PCR with 60 Vbeta and 13 Jbeta primers. Some clones are missing from TCRdb's copy, which holds only in-frame ones; the method was immunoSEQ multiplex PCR. The data show some 98,000 clones, around 9.6% seen once. This TCR was sampled from a middle-aged man in good health and CMV-seropositive. The material sequenced was PBMCs.

The CDR3 loop reads CASSLVWPGKAFF. CDR3 DNA sequence: TGTGCCAGCAGCTTAGTTTGGCCGGGAAAGGCTTTCTTT. The chain recombines TRBV7-2 with TRBJ1-1; D unclear. V lost 1 base to trimming and J lost 11 bases, with 14 bases between them. The CDR3 length is 13 residues. Germline V gene data show CDR1 as SGHTA and CDR2 as FQGNSA.